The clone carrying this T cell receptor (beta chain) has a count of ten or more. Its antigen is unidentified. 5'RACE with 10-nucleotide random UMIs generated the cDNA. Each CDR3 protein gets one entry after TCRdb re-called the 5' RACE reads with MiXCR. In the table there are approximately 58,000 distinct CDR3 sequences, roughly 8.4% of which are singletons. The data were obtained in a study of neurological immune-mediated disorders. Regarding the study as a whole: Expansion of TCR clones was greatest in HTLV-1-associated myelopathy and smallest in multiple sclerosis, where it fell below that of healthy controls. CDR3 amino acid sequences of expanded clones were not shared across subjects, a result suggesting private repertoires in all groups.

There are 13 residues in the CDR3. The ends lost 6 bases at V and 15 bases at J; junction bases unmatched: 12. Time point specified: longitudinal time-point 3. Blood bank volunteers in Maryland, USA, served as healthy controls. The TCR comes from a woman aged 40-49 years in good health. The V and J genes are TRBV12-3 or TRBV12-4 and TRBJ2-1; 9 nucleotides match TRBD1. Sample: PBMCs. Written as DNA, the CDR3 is TGTGCCAGCAGCCAACCCTCGGGGACAGGGAGGTTCTTC. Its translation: CASSQPSGTGRFF.